This record concerns one T cell receptor (beta chain) sequence. A far more abundant clone sits one base away, making this likely a read error. The CDR3 is 11 residues long. The germline V gene encodes CDR1 PRHDT and CDR2 FYEKMQ (reference sequence). Trimming left V 3 bases short and J 0 bases short, with 0 bases between. The data belong to a study of shared clonotypes between healthy human individuals. At the deep level, the assay was run. The data were produced by immunoSEQ multiplex PCR, yet TCRdb's version contains in-frame clones alone and is incomplete. Of 550,000 to 600,000 clones in the sample, roughly 72% are singletons; the top ten hold around 13%. Caucasian adults living in Nashville, Tennessee, provided all samples.

The chain couples TRBV13 to TRBJ2-7; no clear D. The source of this sequence is a woman aged 35 to 49 in good health. Some clones in this sample may be carry-over from other donors' samples. What was sequenced was PBMCs. CDR3 in amino acids: CASSFSYEQYF. The CDR3 coding sequence is TGTGCCAGCAGCTTCTCCTACGAGCAGTACTTC.